This section outlines one T cell receptor (beta chain) sequence together with its context. What it binds is unknown. Naive CD8 populations comprised CD45RO-negative cells positively selected for CCR7, excluding terminally differentiated effector memory CD45RA+ cells. The data were obtained in a study of shared clonotypes between healthy human individuals. The CDR3 has 20 amino acids. Method: immunoSEQ multiplex PCR; TCRdb's copy keeps in-frame clones and lacks some. Of some 2,000,000 clones listed, about 95% are singletons. Whole-study results and caveats: On the whole, naive subsets had larger estimated richness than memory subsets had.

The chain couples TRBV1 to TRBJ1-1; the D call of TRBD1 is as the table states it, not checked on the DNA. TRBV1 is a pseudogene. The source material was naive CD8+ T cells sorted from blood. The receptor's source is a man in his late teens or twenties in good health. Here the CDR3 reads CTSSHVRPGQRFLTLFEAFF. CDR3 DNA: TGCACCAGCAGCCACGTCCGTCCGGGACAGAGATTTCTAACCCTGTTTGAAGCTTTCTTT.